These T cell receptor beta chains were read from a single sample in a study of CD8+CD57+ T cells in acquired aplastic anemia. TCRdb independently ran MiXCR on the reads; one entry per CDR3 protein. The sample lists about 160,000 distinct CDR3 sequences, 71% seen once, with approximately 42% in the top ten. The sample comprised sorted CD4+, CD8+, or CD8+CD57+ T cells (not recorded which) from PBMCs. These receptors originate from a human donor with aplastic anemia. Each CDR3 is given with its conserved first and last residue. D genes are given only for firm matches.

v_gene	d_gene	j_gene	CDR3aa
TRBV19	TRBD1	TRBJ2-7	CASSNPGQSTYEQYF
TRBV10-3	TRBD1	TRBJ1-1	CAISYDRGTEAFF
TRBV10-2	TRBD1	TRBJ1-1	CASSDTGTGHTEAFF
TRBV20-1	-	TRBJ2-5	CSARGLRGEETQYF
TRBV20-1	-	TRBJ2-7	CSARYGRSSYEQYF
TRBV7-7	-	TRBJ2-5	CASSPRDTLQETQYF
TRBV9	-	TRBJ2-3	CASSVALGEKGTQYF
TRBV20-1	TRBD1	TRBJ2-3	CSATDRGPEDTQYF
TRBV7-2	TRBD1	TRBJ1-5	CASSLANRDSQPQHF
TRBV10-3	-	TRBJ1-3	CAISVTGSSGNTIYF
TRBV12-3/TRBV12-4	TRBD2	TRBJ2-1	CASSSLAGVRSNEQFF
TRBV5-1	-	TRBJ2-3	CASSLGGISTDTQYF
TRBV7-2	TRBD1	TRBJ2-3	CASSLGDDRADTQYF
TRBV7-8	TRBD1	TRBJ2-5	CASSLPNRGQETQYF
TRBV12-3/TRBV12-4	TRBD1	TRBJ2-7	CASSLAGTEKQYF
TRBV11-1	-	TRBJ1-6	CASSTGRSKGIQPLHF
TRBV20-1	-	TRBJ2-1	CSARDLRVQLDNEQLF
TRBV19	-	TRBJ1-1	CASLTLGPLNTEAFF
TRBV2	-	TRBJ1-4	CASRTRATNEKLFF
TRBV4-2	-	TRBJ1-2	CASSQDEGEGYGYTF
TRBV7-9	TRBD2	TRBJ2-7	CASSRGVPPGSYEQYF
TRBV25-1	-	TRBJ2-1	CASSNHETGNNEQFF
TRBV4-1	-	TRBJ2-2	CASSLQGDTGELFF
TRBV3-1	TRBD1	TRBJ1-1	CASSLLTGGVSTEAFF
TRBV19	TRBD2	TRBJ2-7	CASSGLAGDPYEQYF
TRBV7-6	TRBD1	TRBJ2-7	CASSLAQGAREQYF
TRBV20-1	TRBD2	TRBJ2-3	CSARDGRTSGSTDTQYF
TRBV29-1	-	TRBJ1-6	CSVELADRGSLHF
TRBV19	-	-	CASSKSRKETQYF
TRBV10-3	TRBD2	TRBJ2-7	CATAGLALSSSYEQYF
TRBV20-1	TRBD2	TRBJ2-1	CSALLAGAGEQFF
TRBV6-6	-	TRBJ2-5	CASRPRGGRETQYF
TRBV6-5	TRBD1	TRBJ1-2	CASSSGFGDRTLLGYGYTF
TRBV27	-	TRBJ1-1	CASSPGDPNWNTEAFF
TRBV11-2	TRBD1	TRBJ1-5	CATKYGDRRRRGYSNQPQHF
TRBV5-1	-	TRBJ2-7	CASSERYGEQYF
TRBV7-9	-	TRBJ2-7	CASSLVDSTAPYEQYF
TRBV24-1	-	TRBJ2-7	CATSDVAAREQYF
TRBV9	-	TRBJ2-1	CASSSTGTNSYNEQFF
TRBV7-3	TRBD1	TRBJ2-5	CASSAGTGKGQETQYF
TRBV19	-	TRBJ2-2	CASSITWDNTGELFF
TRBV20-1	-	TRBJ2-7	CSAKGGIYEQYF
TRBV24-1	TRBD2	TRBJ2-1	CATSEQRLAGGNNEQFF
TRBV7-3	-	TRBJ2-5	CASSPPRGWYQETQYF
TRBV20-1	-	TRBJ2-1	CSDSGSGEQFF